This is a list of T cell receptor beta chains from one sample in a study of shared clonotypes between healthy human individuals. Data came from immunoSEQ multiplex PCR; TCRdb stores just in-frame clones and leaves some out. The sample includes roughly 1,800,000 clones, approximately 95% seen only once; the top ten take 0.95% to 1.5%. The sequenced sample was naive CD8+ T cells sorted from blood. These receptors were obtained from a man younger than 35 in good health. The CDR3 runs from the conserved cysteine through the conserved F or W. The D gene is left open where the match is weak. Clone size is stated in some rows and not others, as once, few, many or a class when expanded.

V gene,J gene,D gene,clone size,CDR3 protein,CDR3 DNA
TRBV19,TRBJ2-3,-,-,CASSMEGGTDTQYF,TGTGCCAGTAGTATGGAGGGCGGAACAGATACGCAGTATTTT
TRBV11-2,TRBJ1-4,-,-,CASSQLPPGALNEKLFF,TGTGCCAGCAGCCAGTTACCACCAGGGGCGCTAAATGAAAAACTGTTTTTT
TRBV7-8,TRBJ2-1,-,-,CASSLQADPLGEQFF,TGTGCCAGCAGCTTACAAGCTGACCCCCTAGGTGAGCAGTTCTTC
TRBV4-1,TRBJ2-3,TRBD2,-,CASSQEPGLAAPDTQYF,TGCGCCAGCAGCCAGGAGCCGGGACTAGCGGCCCCAGATACGCAGTATTTT
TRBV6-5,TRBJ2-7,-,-,CASQPTGLSYEQYF,TGTGCCAGCCAACCTACAGGGCTCTCCTACGAGCAGTACTTC
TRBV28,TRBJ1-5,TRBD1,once,CASSLWAGQGGPLGQPQHF,TGTGCCAGCAGTTTGTGGGCGGGACAGGGGGGGCCCTTGGGGCAGCCCCAGCATTTT
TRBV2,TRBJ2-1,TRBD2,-,CASSDGRGEHNEQFF,TGTGCCAGCAGTGATGGGCGGGGGGAACACAATGAGCAGTTCTTC
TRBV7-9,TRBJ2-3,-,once,CASSPPRDTQYF,TGTGCCAGCAGCCCCCCTCGAGATACGCAGTATTTT
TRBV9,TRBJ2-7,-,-,CASSTQTGESYEQYF,TGTGCCAGCAGCACACAGACGGGGGAAAGCTACGAGCAGTACTTC
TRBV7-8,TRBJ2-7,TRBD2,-,CASSLEASGISYEQYF,TGTGCCAGCAGCTTAGAAGCTAGCGGGATATCCTACGAGCAGTACTTC
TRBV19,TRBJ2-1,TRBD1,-,CASSFSPGGPEQFF,TGTGCCAGTAGTTTTTCCCCAGGGGGCCCCGAGCAGTTCTTC
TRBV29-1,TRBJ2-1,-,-,CSAGTVNEQFF,TGCAGCGCCGGGACTGTAAATGAGCAGTTCTTC
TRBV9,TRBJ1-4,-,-,CASSVELGTATNEKLFF,TGTGCCAGCAGCGTAGAGCTAGGAACTGCAACTAATGAAAAACTGTTTTTT
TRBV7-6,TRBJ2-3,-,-,CASSLGAEDTDTQYF,TGTGCCAGCAGCTTAGGGGCAGAAGACACAGATACGCAGTATTTT
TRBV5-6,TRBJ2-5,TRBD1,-,CASSSQDRGVQETQYF,TGTGCCAGCAGCTCACAGGACAGGGGCGTACAAGAGACCCAGTACTTC
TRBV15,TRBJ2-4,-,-,CATSGRRENIQYF,TGTGCCACCAGCGGGCGCCGCGAAAACATTCAGTACTTC
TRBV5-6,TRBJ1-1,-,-,CASSLETSEKAFF,TGTGCCAGCAGCTTGGAAACCTCAGAGAAAGCTTTCTTT
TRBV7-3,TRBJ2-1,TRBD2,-,CASSSLAGAASYNEQFF,TGTGCCAGCAGCTCGTTAGCGGGGGCCGCCTCCTACAATGAGCAGTTCTTC
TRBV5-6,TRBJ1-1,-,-,CASSLGSTMNTEAFF,TGTGCCAGCAGCTTGGGAAGTACTATGAACACTGAAGCTTTCTTT
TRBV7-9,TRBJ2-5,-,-,CASSSPLTGTQYF,TGTGCCAGCAGCTCGCCCCTCACCGGGACCCAGTACTTC
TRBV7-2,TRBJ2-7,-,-,CASTLRPVGHYEQYF,TGTGCCAGCACCCTTAGACCGGTGGGCCACTACGAGCAGTACTTC
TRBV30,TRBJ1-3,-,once,CAWTVLGSGNTIYF,TGTGCCTGGACTGTTCTGGGCTCTGGAAACACCATATATTTT
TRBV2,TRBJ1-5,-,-,CASPDPRPHMDYQPQHF,TGTGCCAGTCCGGATCCCCGCCCCCACATGGACTATCAGCCCCAGCATTTT
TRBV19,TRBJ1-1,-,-,CASSTLVMAMNTEAFF,TGTGCCAGTAGTACCCTAGTTATGGCTATGAACACTGAAGCTTTCTTT
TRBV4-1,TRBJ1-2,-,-,CASSPEVNYGYTF,TGCGCCAGCAGCCCTGAGGTTAACTATGGCTACACCTTC
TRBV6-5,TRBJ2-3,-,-,CASSYSLEGADTQYF,TGTGCCAGCAGTTACTCTTTGGAGGGGGCGGATACGCAGTATTTT
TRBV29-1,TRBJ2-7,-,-,CSVLSAGEQYF,TGCAGCGTTCTGTCCGCGGGGGAGCAGTACTTC
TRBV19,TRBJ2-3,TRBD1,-,CASSIAGGQGIGDTQYF,TGTGCCAGTAGTATAGCGGGTGGACAGGGGATTGGAGATACGCAGTATTTT
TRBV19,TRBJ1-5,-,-,CASSIQGYSNQPQHF,TGTGCCAGTAGTATCCAGGGGTATAGCAATCAGCCCCAGCATTTT
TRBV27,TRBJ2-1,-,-,CASNPSLAPYNEQFF,TGTGCCAGCAACCCATCCCTAGCACCCTACAATGAGCAGTTCTTC
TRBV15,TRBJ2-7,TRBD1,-,CATRRTGYSYEQYF,TGTGCCACCCGGAGGACAGGGTATTCTTACGAGCAGTACTTC
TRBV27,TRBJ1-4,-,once,CASSFWGSEKLFF,TGTGCCAGCAGTTTCTGGGGTAGCGAAAAACTGTTTTTT
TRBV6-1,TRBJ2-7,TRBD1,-,CASSVQGDYEQYF,TGTGCCAGCAGTGTACAGGGGGACTACGAGCAGTACTTC
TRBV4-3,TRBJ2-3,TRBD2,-,CASSQGGGSTDTQYF,TGCGCCAGCAGCCAAGGCGGGGGGAGCACAGATACGCAGTATTTT
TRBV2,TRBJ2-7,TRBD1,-,CASSPGQGAEQYF,TGTGCCAGCAGCCCGGGACAGGGCGCGGAGCAGTACTTC
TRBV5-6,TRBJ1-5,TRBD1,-,CASSLGQDNQPQHF,TGTGCCAGCAGCCTGGGACAGGACAATCAGCCCCAGCATTTT
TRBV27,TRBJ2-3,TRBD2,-,CASCPTSGVTDTQYF,TGTGCCAGCTGCCCTACTAGCGGAGTCACAGATACGCAGTATTTT
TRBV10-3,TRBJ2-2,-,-,CATRFPPGELFF,TGTGCCACCCGTTTTCCCCCCGGGGAGCTGTTTTTT
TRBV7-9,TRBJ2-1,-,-,CASSWTVDEQFF,TGTGCCAGCAGCTGGACGGTAGATGAGCAGTTCTTC
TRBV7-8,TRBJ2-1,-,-,CASSRAPGAYNEQFF,TGTGCCAGCAGCCGGGCGCCCGGGGCGTACAATGAGCAGTTCTTC
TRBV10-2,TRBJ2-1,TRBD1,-,CASNPGQGNNEQFF,TGCGCCAGCAATCCAGGACAGGGAAACAATGAGCAGTTCTTC
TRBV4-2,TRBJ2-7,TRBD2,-,CASSPGRSGGLDEQYF,TGTGCCAGCAGCCCGGGGAGGAGCGGGGGGTTGGACGAGCAGTACTTC
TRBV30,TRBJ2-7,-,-,CAWSVSAYEQYF,TGTGCCTGGAGTGTGTCAGCTTACGAGCAGTACTTC
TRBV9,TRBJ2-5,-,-,CASSVGKSWDQETQYF,TGTGCCAGCAGCGTAGGGAAGTCGTGGGACCAAGAGACCCAGTACTTC
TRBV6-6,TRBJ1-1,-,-,CASSYSESTEAFF,TGTGCCAGCAGTTACTCAGAGTCCACTGAAGCTTTCTTT
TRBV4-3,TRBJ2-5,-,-,CASSQDRDQTETQYF,TGCGCCAGCAGCCAAGACAGGGACCAGACGGAGACCCAGTACTTC
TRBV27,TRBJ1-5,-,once,CASSPGDGYQPQHF,TGTGCCAGCAGTCCCGGGGACGGATATCAGCCCCAGCATTTT